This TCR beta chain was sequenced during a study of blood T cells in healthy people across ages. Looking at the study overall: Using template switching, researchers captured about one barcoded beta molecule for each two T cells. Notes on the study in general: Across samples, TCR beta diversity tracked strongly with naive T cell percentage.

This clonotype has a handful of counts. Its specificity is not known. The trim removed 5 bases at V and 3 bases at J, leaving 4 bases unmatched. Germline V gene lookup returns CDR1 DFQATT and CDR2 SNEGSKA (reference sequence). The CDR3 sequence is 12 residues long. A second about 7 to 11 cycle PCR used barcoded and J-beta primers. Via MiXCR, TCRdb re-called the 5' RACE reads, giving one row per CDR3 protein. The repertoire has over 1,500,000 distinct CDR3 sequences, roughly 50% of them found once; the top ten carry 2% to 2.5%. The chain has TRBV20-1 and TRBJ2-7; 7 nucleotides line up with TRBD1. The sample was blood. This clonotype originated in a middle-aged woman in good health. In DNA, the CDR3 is TGCAGTGCTGCTCGGGACAGCTACGAGCAGTACTTC. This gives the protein CSAARDSYEQYF.